Sequencing of this T cell receptor (beta chain) was carried out in a study of OX40 agonist ivuxolimab in advanced cancers. The table came from immunoSEQ multiplex PCR; TCRdb's copy has only in-frame clones and leaves some out. The sample lists 50,000 to 75,000 clones; 79% were seen once. Germline CDR1 reads MDHEN; CDR2 reads SYDVKM. The J segment lost 9 bases and the V segment lost 5 bases, leaving 2 bases of the junction unmatched. CDR3 length: 12 amino acids. The TCR comes from an adult with an advanced solid tumor such as melanoma, head and neck, liver or kidney cancer. The sample in question was CD4+ or CD8+ T cells sorted from blood, obtained in a trial of the OX40 agonist ivuxolimab. V and J are TRBV28 and TRBJ2-7, with 12 bases aligning to TRBD2. The CDR3 DNA reads TGTGCCAGCAGTCCGGGACTAGCGGGGCAGTACTTC. Its protein product is CASSPGLAGQYF. Full variable domain (rest looked up from reference TRBV28 and TRBJ2-7): DVKVTQSSRYLVKRTGEKVFLECVQDMDHENMFWYRQDPGLGLRLIYFSYDVKMKEKGDIPEGYSVSREKKERFSLILESASTNQTSMYLCASSPGLAGQYFGPGTRLTVT.